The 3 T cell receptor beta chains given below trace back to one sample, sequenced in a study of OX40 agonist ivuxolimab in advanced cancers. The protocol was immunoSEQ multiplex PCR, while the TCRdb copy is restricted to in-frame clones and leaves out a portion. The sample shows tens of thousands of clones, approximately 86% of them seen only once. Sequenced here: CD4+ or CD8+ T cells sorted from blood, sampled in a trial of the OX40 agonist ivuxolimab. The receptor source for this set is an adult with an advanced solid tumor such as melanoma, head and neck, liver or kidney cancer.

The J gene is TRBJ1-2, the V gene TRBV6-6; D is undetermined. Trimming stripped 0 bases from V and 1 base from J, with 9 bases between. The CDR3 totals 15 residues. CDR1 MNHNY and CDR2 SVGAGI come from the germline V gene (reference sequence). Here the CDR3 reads CASSYSEKGNYGYTF. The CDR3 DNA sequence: TGTGCCAGCAGTTACTCTGAGAAGGGTAACTATGGCTACACCTTC.

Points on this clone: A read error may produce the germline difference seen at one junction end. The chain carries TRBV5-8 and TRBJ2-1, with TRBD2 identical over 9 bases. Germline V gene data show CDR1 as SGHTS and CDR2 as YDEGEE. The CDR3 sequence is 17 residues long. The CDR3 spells CASRLVRASGKYNEQFF. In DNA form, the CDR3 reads TGTGCCAGCAGGTTGGTCCGGGCTAGCGGGAAATACAATGAGCAGTTCTTC.

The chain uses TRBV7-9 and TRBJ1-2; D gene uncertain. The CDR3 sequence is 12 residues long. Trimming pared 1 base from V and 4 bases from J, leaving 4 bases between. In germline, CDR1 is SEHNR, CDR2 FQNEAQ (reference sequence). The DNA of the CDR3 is TGTGCCAGCAGCTTAGACGCCTATGGCTACACCTTC. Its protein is CASSLDAYGYTF.